Shown below are 10 T cell receptor beta chains from a single sample sequenced in a study of CD8 T cells in Susac syndrome. With random hexamers, 0.5 to 1 ug RNA was reverse transcribed. In TCRdb, the immunoSEQ multiplex PCR reads were re-called with MiXCR into one record per CDR3 protein. This table holds 250,000 to 350,000 distinct CDR3 sequences, 70% to 90% found once. The sequencing input was CD8+ T cells from PBMCs. These receptors came from a human donor with multiple sclerosis.

This chain uses TRBV4-1 with TRBJ2-3; no clear D gene. CDR3 length: 16 amino acids. The germline gives CDR1 MGHRA, CDR2 YSYEKL. Trimming took off 2 bases at V and 2 bases at J, with 14 bases between the two ends. The CDR3 is CASSQRMSGATDTQYF. CDR3 DNA: TGCGCCAGCAGCCAAAGGATGTCAGGAGCCACAGATACGCAGTATTTT.

This chain links TRBV4-2 with TRBJ2-3; no firm D call. Germline CDR1 and CDR2: LGHNA and YNFKEQ. The CDR3 covers 12 residues. Deletions cut 1 base from V and 13 bases from J, with 12 bases between. This chain's CDR3 is CASSQAGDGEYF. DNA of the CDR3: TGTGCCAGCAGCCAAGCGGGCGATGGAGAGTATTTT.

This clonotype was seen only a few times. The chain uses TRBV30 and TRBJ1-1; D gene unclear. From germline, CDR1 is GTSNPN and CDR2 SVGIG (reference sequence). The CDR3 is 14 residues long. The ends were cut back, 2 bases at V and 0 bases at J, with 10 bases in the middle. CDR3 loop: CAWSMPEVNTEAFF. The CDR3 DNA is TGTGCCTGGAGTATGCCCGAGGTGAACACTGAAGCTTTCTTT. Combining the CDR3 with reference TRBV30 and TRBJ1-1 gives the whole variable domain SQTIHQWPATLVQPVGSPLSLECTVEGTSNPNLYWYRQAAGRGLQLLFYSVGIGQISSEVPQNLSASRPQDRQFILSSKKLLLSDSGFYLCAWSMPEVNTEAFFGQGTRLTVV.

The chain is built from TRBV7-9 and TRBJ2-1; D unclear. With 4 bases removed from V and 5 bases from J, the gap between germline ends came to 15 bases. Germline lookup yields CDR1 SEHNR and CDR2 FQNEAQ (reference sequence). This CDR3 contains 15 residues. The CDR3 loop reads CASSSHYRNHNEQFF. As DNA, the CDR3 is TGTGCCAGCAGCTCCCACTACCGGAATCACAATGAGCAGTTCTTC.

The genes are TRBV19 and TRBJ2-7, with TRBD1 as a possible D gene (6 bases). Trimming removed 3 bases from V and 2 bases from J, with 11 bases in between. The CDR3 runs to 14 residues. Germline CDR1 and CDR2: LNHDA and SQIVND (reference sequence). The DNA for the CDR3 is TGTGCCAGTAGTATGACAGGATCTCCCTACGAGCAGTACTTC. Translated: CASSMTGSPYEQYF.

The chain joins TRBV11-2 to TRBJ2-7; no reliable D call. Trimming removed 5 bases from V and 7 bases from J, with 18 bases in between. The CDR3 has 14 amino acids. The germline CDR1 and CDR2 sequences are SGHAT and FQNNGV. The chain's CDR3 is CASSQTGISREQYF. The DNA for the CDR3 is TGTGCCAGCAGCCAGACCGGAATCTCTCGGGAGCAGTACTTC.

V and J are TRBV23-1 and TRBJ1-3; 8 bases are a match to TRBD1. TRBV23-1 is noted as an ORF with a role that remains uncertain. CDR3 size: 17 residues. V trimming: 3 bases; J trimming: 1 base; junction bases outside the gene matches: 8. The CDR3 reads CASSQAQQGASGNTIYF. In nucleotides, the CDR3 is TGCGCCAGCAGTCAGGCTCAGCAGGGGGCGTCTGGAAACACCATATATTTT.

The V and J genes are TRBV19 and TRBJ1-1; D remains unclear. V lost 0 bases and J 1 base, leaving 12 bases between the germline ends. CDR1 LNHDA and CDR2 SQIVND come from the germline V gene (reference sequence). The CDR3 is 16 amino acids. Here the CDR3 reads CASSIDRETKNTEAFF. CDR3 nucleotide sequence: TGTGCCAGTAGTATAGATCGGGAGACAAAGAACACTGAAGCTTTCTTT.

The genes are TRBV29-1 and TRBJ2-7; D is uncertain. The CDR3 has 15 amino acids. Germline assignment: CDR1 SQVTM and CDR2 ANQGSEA. V shed 0 bases and J shed 3 bases, with 15 bases lying between them. The CDR3 nucleotides are TGCAGCGTTGAAGATGCCGCGCGTCCGCACTACGAGCAGTACTTC. It codes for CSVEDAARPHYEQYF.

The rearrangement uses TRBV7-9 and TRBJ1-2, with D uncertain. This CDR3 has 12 amino acids. Trimming removed 1 base at V and 6 bases at J, with 6 bases between. Germline CDR1 and CDR2: SEHNR and FQNEAQ (reference sequence). Here the CDR3 DNA reads TGTGCCAGCAGCTTAGAGGAGCATGGCTACACCTTC. The encoded protein is CASSLEEHGYTF.